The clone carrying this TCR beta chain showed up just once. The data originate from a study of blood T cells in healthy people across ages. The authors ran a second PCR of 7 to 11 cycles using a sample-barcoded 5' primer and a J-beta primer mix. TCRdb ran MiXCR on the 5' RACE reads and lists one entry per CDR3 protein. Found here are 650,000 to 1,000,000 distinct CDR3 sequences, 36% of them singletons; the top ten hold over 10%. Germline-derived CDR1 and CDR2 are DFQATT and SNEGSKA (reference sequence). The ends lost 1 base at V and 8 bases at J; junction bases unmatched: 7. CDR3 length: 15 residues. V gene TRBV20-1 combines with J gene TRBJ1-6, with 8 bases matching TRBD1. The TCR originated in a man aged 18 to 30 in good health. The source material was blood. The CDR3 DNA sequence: TGCAGTGCTAGAGGATACGGACAGGGTTATTCACCCCTCCACTTT. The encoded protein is CSARGYGQGYSPLHF.